This is a list of T cell receptor beta chains from one sample in a study of shared clonotypes between healthy human individuals. Assay used: immunoSEQ multiplex PCR; TCRdb lists only in-frame clones, some missing. The sample has about 1.5 million clones, roughly 96% seen once. The sample comprised naive CD4+ T cells sorted from blood. These receptors were collected from a man in his thirties or forties in good health. Both conserved end residues are part of each CDR3. A D gene is named only where the DNA matches it firmly. Where a row states a size, it is once, few, many or the class of an expanded clone; other rows omit it.

j_call: TRBJ2-7; cdr3_length: 13; v_call: TRBV5-1; d_call: .; clone_size: .; cdr3_nt: TGCGCCAGCAGCGCGACAGACTCCTACGAGCAGTACTTC; cdr3_aa: CASSATDSYEQYF
j_call: TRBJ2-7; cdr3_length: 15; v_call: TRBV28; d_call: TRBD2; clone_size: once; cdr3_nt: TGTGCCAGCAGTTTAGTACTAGCGGGACCTTACGAGCAGTACTTC; cdr3_aa: CASSLVLAGPYEQYF
j_call: TRBJ1-5; cdr3_length: 18; v_call: TRBV28; d_call: .; clone_size: .; cdr3_nt: TGTGCCAGCAGTTCTTCCACCGGGGGGGGCCCAAGCAATCAGCCCCAGCATTTT; cdr3_aa: CASSSSTGGGPSNQPQHF
j_call: TRBJ2-1; cdr3_length: 14; v_call: TRBV4-3; d_call: .; clone_size: .; cdr3_nt: TGCGCCAGCAGCCTGCTTATGTCCTACAATGAGCAGTTCTTC; cdr3_aa: CASSLLMSYNEQFF
j_call: TRBJ2-2; cdr3_length: 19; v_call: TRBV9; d_call: TRBD2; clone_size: .; cdr3_nt: TGTGCCAGCAGCCCGAGAAGAGGTGGAGCGGGGGGTGTCACCGGGGAGCTGTTTTTT; cdr3_aa: CASSPRRGGAGGVTGELFF
j_call: TRBJ2-7; cdr3_length: 16; v_call: TRBV4-1; d_call: TRBD1; clone_size: .; cdr3_nt: TGCGCCAGCAGCCAAGATCCCCACCGGGACAGCTACGAGCAGTACTTC; cdr3_aa: CASSQDPHRDSYEQYF
j_call: TRBJ2-5; cdr3_length: 14; v_call: TRBV19; d_call: TRBD2; clone_size: .; cdr3_nt: TGTGCCAGTAGTCCCAGCGGGGTTCAAGAGACCCAGTACTTC; cdr3_aa: CASSPSGVQETQYF
j_call: TRBJ2-1; cdr3_length: 16; v_call: TRBV5-1; d_call: .; clone_size: once; cdr3_nt: TGCGCCAGCAGCTCCTCGACAACCAGCTCCTACAATGAGCAGTTCTTC; cdr3_aa: CASSSSTTSSYNEQFF
j_call: TRBJ2-7; cdr3_length: 16; v_call: TRBV7-9; d_call: .; clone_size: .; cdr3_nt: TGTGCCAGCAGCTCAGATTCACCAAAGGACGCCTACGAGCAGTACTTC; cdr3_aa: CASSSDSPKDAYEQYF
j_call: TRBJ2-1; cdr3_length: 14; v_call: TRBV11-3; d_call: .; clone_size: .; cdr3_nt: TGTGCCAGCAGCCCACCAGGAGCGCGAAGTGAGCAGTTCTTC; cdr3_aa: CASSPPGARSEQFF
j_call: TRBJ2-1; cdr3_length: 16; v_call: TRBV2; d_call: TRBD2; clone_size: once; cdr3_nt: TGTGCCAGCAGTGAATACGGACTAGCGGGAGAGGGTGAGCAGTTCTTC; cdr3_aa: CASSEYGLAGEGEQFF
j_call: TRBJ2-7; cdr3_length: 15; v_call: TRBV7-9; d_call: .; clone_size: .; cdr3_nt: TGTGCCAGCAGCTCCCCGCGTAGCGGAGGCTACGAGCAGTACTTC; cdr3_aa: CASSSPRSGGYEQYF
j_call: TRBJ2-6; cdr3_length: 13; v_call: TRBV30; d_call: .; clone_size: .; cdr3_nt: TGTGCCAGGGATAATTCTGGGGCCAACGTCCTGACTTTC; cdr3_aa: CARDNSGANVLTF
j_call: TRBJ2-7; cdr3_length: 14; v_call: TRBV27; d_call: TRBD2; clone_size: .; cdr3_nt: TGTGCCAGCAGTAGACTAGCGGGAACCTACGAGCAGTACTTC; cdr3_aa: CASSRLAGTYEQYF
j_call: TRBJ2-3; cdr3_length: 13; v_call: TRBV29-1; d_call: .; clone_size: .; cdr3_nt: TGCAGCGTTGGTGGTCGGGTTACAGATACGCAGTATTTT; cdr3_aa: CSVGGRVTDTQYF
j_call: TRBJ2-7; cdr3_length: 14; v_call: TRBV5-4; d_call: .; clone_size: .; cdr3_nt: TGTGCCAGCAGCTTGGACGGGAGTTCCTACGAGCAGTACTTC; cdr3_aa: CASSLDGSSYEQYF
j_call: TRBJ1-5; cdr3_length: 15; v_call: TRBV5-6; d_call: TRBD1; clone_size: .; cdr3_nt: TGTGCCAGCAGTGGGAGAGGGGGCCGGGGTGAGGCCCAGCATTTT; cdr3_aa: CASSGRGGRGEAQHF
j_call: TRBJ2-2; cdr3_length: 18; v_call: TRBV4-3; d_call: TRBD2; clone_size: .; cdr3_nt: TGCGCCAGCAGCCAAGTTCTAGCGGGAGTCCCGAACACCGGGGAGCTGTTTTTT; cdr3_aa: CASSQVLAGVPNTGELFF
j_call: TRBJ2-1; cdr3_length: 16; v_call: TRBV5-1; d_call: .; clone_size: .; cdr3_nt: TGCGCCAGCGATAGAGGGGAGGGGGCCTCGTACAATGAGCAGTTCTTC; cdr3_aa: CASDRGEGASYNEQFF
j_call: TRBJ1-1; cdr3_length: 14; v_call: TRBV13; d_call: TRBD1; clone_size: .; cdr3_nt: TGTGCCAGCAGCCTTACGGACAGGGCCCCTGAAGCTTTCTTT; cdr3_aa: CASSLTDRAPEAFF
j_call: TRBJ1-4; cdr3_length: 19; v_call: TRBV28; d_call: TRBD1; clone_size: .; cdr3_nt: TGTGCCAGCAGTACCCGACAGGGGGCTTGGGTAACTCCTAATGAAAAACTGTTTTTT; cdr3_aa: CASSTRQGAWVTPNEKLFF
j_call: TRBJ2-5; cdr3_length: 12; v_call: TRBV11-2; d_call: .; clone_size: .; cdr3_nt: TGTGCCAGCAGCTTACAACTTGAGACCCAGTACTTC; cdr3_aa: CASSLQLETQYF
j_call: TRBJ2-1; cdr3_length: 17; v_call: TRBV4-1; d_call: TRBD2; clone_size: .; cdr3_nt: TGCGCCAGCAGCCAAGATTGGCGCGAGCGGGGGTACAATGAGCAGTTCTTC; cdr3_aa: CASSQDWRERGYNEQFF
j_call: TRBJ2-5; cdr3_length: 15; v_call: TRBV9; d_call: TRBD1; clone_size: once; cdr3_nt: TGTGCCAGCAGCGTATCCCCGGGACAGCAAGAGACCCAGTACTTC; cdr3_aa: CASSVSPGQQETQYF
j_call: TRBJ2-7; cdr3_length: 11; v_call: TRBV30; d_call: .; clone_size: .; cdr3_nt: TGTGCCTGGAGTGTAAGGTACGAGCAGTACTTC; cdr3_aa: CAWSVRYEQYF
j_call: TRBJ1-2; cdr3_length: 17; v_call: TRBV5-1; d_call: .; clone_size: .; cdr3_nt: TGCGCCAGCAGCTTGTTTTCAGGGGAGGGAACTAACTATGGCTACACCTTC; cdr3_aa: CASSLFSGEGTNYGYTF
j_call: TRBJ1-1; cdr3_length: 13; v_call: TRBV19; d_call: .; clone_size: .; cdr3_nt: TGTGCCAGTAGTACCCTATTCGCCACTGAAGCTTTCTTT; cdr3_aa: CASSTLFATEAFF
j_call: TRBJ2-5; cdr3_length: 17; v_call: TRBV4-3; d_call: .; clone_size: .; cdr3_nt: TGCGCCAGCAGCCAAGATCATAGGGTTGGGGTCAAGGAGACCCAGTACTTC; cdr3_aa: CASSQDHRVGVKETQYF
j_call: TRBJ2-3; cdr3_length: 15; v_call: TRBV4-1; d_call: TRBD2; clone_size: .; cdr3_nt: TGCGCCAGCAGCCAAGTAGCGGGACGCACAGATACGCAGTATTTT; cdr3_aa: CASSQVAGRTDTQYF
j_call: TRBJ2-7; cdr3_length: 12; v_call: TRBV5-1; d_call: .; clone_size: once; cdr3_nt: TGCGCCAGCAGCTTTAGCTCCTACGAGCAGTACTTC; cdr3_aa: CASSFSSYEQYF
j_call: TRBJ1-2; cdr3_length: 12; v_call: TRBV29-1; d_call: .; clone_size: .; cdr3_nt: TGCAGCGTTGATGCAGATTACTATGGCTACACCTTC; cdr3_aa: CSVDADYYGYTF
j_call: TRBJ1-2; cdr3_length: 11; v_call: TRBV5-4; d_call: .; clone_size: .; cdr3_nt: TGTGCCAGCAGCTTCGACTATGGCTACACCTTC; cdr3_aa: CASSFDYGYTF
j_call: TRBJ1-3; cdr3_length: 15; v_call: TRBV10-2; d_call: .; clone_size: .; cdr3_nt: TGCGCCAGCAGGAAGGGCCCCAGCTCTGGAAACACCATATATTTT; cdr3_aa: CASRKGPSSGNTIYF
j_call: TRBJ1-5; cdr3_length: 16; v_call: TRBV7-8; d_call: TRBD1; clone_size: .; cdr3_nt: TGTGCCAGCAGCTACACTACAGGGGCGGGACGTCAGCCCCAGCATTTT; cdr3_aa: CASSYTTGAGRQPQHF
j_call: TRBJ2-1; cdr3_length: 15; v_call: TRBV18; d_call: .; clone_size: .; cdr3_nt: TGTGCCAGCTCACCGGCAGGGGGAGGGGACGAAAAGCAGTTCTTC; cdr3_aa: CASSPAGGGDEKQFF
j_call: TRBJ2-1; cdr3_length: 20; v_call: TRBV7-8; d_call: TRBD2; clone_size: .; cdr3_nt: TGTGCCAGCAGCTTAACAGGACTAGCGGGAGTGGTCGCGAGGTACAATGAGCAGTTCTTC; cdr3_aa: CASSLTGLAGVVARYNEQFF
j_call: TRBJ2-2; cdr3_length: 14; v_call: TRBV29-1; d_call: TRBD1; clone_size: once; cdr3_nt: TGCAGCGTAGCCGACAGGGTGAACACCGGGGAGCTGTTTTTT; cdr3_aa: CSVADRVNTGELFF
j_call: TRBJ2-3; cdr3_length: 14; v_call: TRBV15; d_call: .; clone_size: .; cdr3_nt: TGTGCCACCAGCAGAGAGGTGAACACAGATACGCAGTATTTT; cdr3_aa: CATSREVNTDTQYF
j_call: TRBJ2-1; cdr3_length: 16; v_call: TRBV18; d_call: .; clone_size: .; cdr3_nt: TGTGCCAGCTCACCCGAGTTGCGAGTAATTAACGATGAGCAGTTCTTC; cdr3_aa: CASSPELRVINDEQFF
j_call: TRBJ2-7; cdr3_length: 15; v_call: TRBV9; d_call: .; clone_size: .; cdr3_nt: TGTGCCAGCAGCGCCAACCCGGATCGTCTAGTGGGGGATGACTTC; cdr3_aa: CASSANPDRLVGDDF
j_call: TRBJ1-2; cdr3_length: 13; v_call: TRBV10-3; d_call: TRBD1; clone_size: .; cdr3_nt: TGTGCCATCACCCCGGACAGGGGAATTAGCTACACCTTC; cdr3_aa: CAITPDRGISYTF
j_call: TRBJ1-5; cdr3_length: 15; v_call: TRBV6-5; d_call: .; clone_size: .; cdr3_nt: TGTGCCAGCAGTCCTCAGGGTGAGAGCAATCAGCCCCAGCATTTT; cdr3_aa: CASSPQGESNQPQHF
j_call: TRBJ2-2; cdr3_length: 18; v_call: TRBV19; d_call: TRBD2; clone_size: .; cdr3_nt: TGTGCCAGTAGTATAGTGGGGACTAGCGGGGCGAACACCGGGGAGCTGTTTTTT; cdr3_aa: CASSIVGTSGANTGELFF
j_call: TRBJ2-3; cdr3_length: 15; v_call: TRBV9; d_call: .; clone_size: .; cdr3_nt: TGTGCCAGCAGCGTTTTAGCGGCCAGCACAGATACGCAGTATTTT; cdr3_aa: CASSVLAASTDTQYF
j_call: TRBJ2-3; cdr3_length: 16; v_call: TRBV5-4; d_call: .; clone_size: .; cdr3_nt: TGTGCCAGCAGCTTGGGTGGCGGGACTAGCACAGATACGCAGTATTTT; cdr3_aa: CASSLGGGTSTDTQYF
j_call: TRBJ2-7; cdr3_length: 15; v_call: TRBV6-5; d_call: .; clone_size: .; cdr3_nt: TGTGCCAGCAGTTTGTTGGGCGGGAAGAGCTACGAGCAGTACTTC; cdr3_aa: CASSLLGGKSYEQYF
j_call: TRBJ2-3; cdr3_length: 15; v_call: TRBV30; d_call: .; clone_size: .; cdr3_nt: TGTGCCTGGGCGCAGGGGACTACTAGCACAGATACGCAGTATTTT; cdr3_aa: CAWAQGTTSTDTQYF
j_call: TRBJ2-7; cdr3_length: 15; v_call: TRBV15; d_call: .; clone_size: .; cdr3_nt: TGTGCCACCAGCAGAGGGGCGGCCCCAAACTACGAGCAGTACTTC; cdr3_aa: CATSRGAAPNYEQYF
j_call: TRBJ2-1; cdr3_length: 15; v_call: TRBV15; d_call: .; clone_size: .; cdr3_nt: TGTGCCACCAGCAGAGAGCGGGGCTCCTACAATGAGCAGTTCTTC; cdr3_aa: CATSRERGSYNEQFF
j_call: TRBJ2-1; cdr3_length: 15; v_call: TRBV6-6; d_call: TRBD2; clone_size: .; cdr3_nt: TGTGCCAGCAGGTCGGCGCGGGAGGCCTACAATGAGCAGTTCTTC; cdr3_aa: CASRSAREAYNEQFF
j_call: TRBJ2-7; cdr3_length: 17; v_call: TRBV18; d_call: TRBD1; clone_size: .; cdr3_nt: TGTGCCAGCTCACCACCCGACCCCGGGACAGGGAACTACGAGCAGTACTTC; cdr3_aa: CASSPPDPGTGNYEQYF